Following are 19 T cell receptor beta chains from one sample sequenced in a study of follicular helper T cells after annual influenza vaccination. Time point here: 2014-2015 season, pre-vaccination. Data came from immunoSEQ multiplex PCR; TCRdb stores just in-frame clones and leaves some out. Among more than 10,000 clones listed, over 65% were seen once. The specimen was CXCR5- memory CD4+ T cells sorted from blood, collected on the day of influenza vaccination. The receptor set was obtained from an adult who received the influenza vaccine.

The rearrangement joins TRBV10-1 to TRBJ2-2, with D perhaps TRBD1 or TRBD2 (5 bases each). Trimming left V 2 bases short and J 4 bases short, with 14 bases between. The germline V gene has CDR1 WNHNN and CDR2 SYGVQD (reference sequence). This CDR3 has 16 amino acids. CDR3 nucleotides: TGCGCCAGCAGTGAGACTAAGGTGGGGACCACCGGGGAGCTGTTTTTT. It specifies CASSETKVGTTGELFF.

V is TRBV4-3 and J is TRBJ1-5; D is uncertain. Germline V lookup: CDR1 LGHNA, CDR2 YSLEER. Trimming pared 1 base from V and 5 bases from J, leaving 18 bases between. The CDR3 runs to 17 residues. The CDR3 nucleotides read TGCGCCAGCAGCCAAGGAGTATCGGTCAGCCCCTATCAGCCCCAGCATTTT. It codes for CASSQGVSVSPYQPQHF.

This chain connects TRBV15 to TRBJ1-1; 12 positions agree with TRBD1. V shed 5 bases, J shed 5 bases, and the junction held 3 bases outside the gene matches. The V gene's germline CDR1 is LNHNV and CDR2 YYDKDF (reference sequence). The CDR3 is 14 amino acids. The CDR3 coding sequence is TGTGCCACCAGCGGGGACAGGGGGCTAACTGAAGCTTTCTTT. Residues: CATSGDRGLTEAFF.

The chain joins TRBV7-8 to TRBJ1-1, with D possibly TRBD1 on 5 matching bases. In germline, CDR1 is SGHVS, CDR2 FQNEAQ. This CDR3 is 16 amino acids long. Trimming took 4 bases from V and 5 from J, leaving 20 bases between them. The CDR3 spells CASSSRSRRDETEAFF. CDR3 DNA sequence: TGTGCCAGCAGCTCCCGAAGCCGCAGGGACGAGACTGAAGCTTTCTTT.

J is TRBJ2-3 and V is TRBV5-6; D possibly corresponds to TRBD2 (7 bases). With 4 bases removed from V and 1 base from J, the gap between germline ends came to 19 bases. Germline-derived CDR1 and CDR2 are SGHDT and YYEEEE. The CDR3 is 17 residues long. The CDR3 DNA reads TGTGCCAGCAGCCCGAAAAGGGGGGGCGGGGGCACAGATACGCAGTATTTT. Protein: CASSPKRGGGGTDTQYF.

CDR3 nucleotide sequence: TGTGCCAGCAGAGCCCAGGGGGCAAATGGTACTGAAGCTTTCTTT. This sequence encodes CASRAQGANGTEAFF. This chain uses TRBV28 with TRBJ1-1; 8 nucleotides align to TRBD1. Germline V gene lookup returns CDR1 MDHEN and CDR2 SYDVKM. The V gene end was trimmed by 6 bases and the J gene end by 5 bases; junction bases not matched to a gene: 11. The CDR3 spans 15 residues.

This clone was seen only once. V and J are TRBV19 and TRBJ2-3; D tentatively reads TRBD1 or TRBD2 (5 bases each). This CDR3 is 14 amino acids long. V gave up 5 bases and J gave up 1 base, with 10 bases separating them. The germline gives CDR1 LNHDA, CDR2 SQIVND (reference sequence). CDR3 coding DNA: TGTGCCAGTAGTCTGATGGGGGGCACAGATACGCAGTATTTT. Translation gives CASSLMGGTDTQYF.

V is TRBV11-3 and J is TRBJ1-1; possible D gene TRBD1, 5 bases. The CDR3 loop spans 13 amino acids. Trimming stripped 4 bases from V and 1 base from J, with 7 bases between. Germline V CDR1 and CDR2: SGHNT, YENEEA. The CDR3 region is CASSSGQNTEAFF. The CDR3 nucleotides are TGTGCCAGCAGCTCAGGACAGAACACTGAAGCTTTCTTT.

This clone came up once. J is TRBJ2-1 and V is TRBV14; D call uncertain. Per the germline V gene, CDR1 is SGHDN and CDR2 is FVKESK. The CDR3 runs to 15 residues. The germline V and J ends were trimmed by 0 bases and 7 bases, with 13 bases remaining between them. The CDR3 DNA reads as TGTGCCAGCAGCCAAGACCCTTTTACTAATAATGAGCAGTTCTTC. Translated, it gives CASSQDPFTNNEQFF.

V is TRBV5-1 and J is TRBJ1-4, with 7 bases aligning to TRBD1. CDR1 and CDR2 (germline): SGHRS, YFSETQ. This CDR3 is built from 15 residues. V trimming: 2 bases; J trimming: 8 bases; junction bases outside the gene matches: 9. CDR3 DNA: TGCGCCAGCAGCTTTCAGGGAAGCAGGGGGGAAAAACTGTTTTTT. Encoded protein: CASSFQGSRGEKLFF.

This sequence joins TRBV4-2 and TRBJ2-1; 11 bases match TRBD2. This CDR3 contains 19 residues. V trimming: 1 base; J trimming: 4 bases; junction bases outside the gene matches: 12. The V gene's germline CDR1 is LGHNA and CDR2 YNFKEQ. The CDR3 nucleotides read TGTGCCAGCAGCCAAGGGGCCCGACCGGGACTAGCGGAATACAATGAGCAGTTCTTC. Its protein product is CASSQGARPGLAEYNEQFF.

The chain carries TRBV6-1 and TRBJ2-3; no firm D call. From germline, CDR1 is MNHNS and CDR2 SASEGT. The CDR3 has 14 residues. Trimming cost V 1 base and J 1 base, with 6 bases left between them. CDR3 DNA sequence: TGTGCCAGCAGTGAAGGCGGAGGCACAGATACGCAGTATTTT. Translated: CASSEGGGTDTQYF.

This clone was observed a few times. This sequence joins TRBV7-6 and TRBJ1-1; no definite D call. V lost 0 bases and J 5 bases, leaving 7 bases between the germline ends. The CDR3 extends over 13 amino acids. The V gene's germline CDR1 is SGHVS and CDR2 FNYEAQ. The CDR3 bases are TGTGCCAGCAGCTTAGCGCCGAGAACTGAAGCTTTCTTT. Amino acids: CASSLAPRTEAFF. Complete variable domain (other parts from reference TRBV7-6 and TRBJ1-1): GAGVSQSPRYKVTKRGQDVALRCDPISGHVSLYWYRQALGQGPEFLTYFNYEAQQDKSGLPNDRFSAERPEGSISTLTIQRTEQRDSAMYRCASSLAPRTEAFFGQGTRLTVV.

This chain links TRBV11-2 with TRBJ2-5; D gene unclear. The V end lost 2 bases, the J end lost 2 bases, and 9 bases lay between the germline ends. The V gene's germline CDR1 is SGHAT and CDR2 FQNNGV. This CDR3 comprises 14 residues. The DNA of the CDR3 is TGTGCCAGCAGCTTAATGGTAGATCAAGAGACCCAGTACTTC. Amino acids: CASSLMVDQETQYF.

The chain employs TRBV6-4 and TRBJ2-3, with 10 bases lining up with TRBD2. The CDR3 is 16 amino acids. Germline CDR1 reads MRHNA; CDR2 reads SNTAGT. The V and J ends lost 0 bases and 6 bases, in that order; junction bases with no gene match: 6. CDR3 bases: TGTGCCAGCAGTGACTCGGCTAGCGGGGGCATGGATACGCAGTATTTT. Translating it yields CASSDSASGGMDTQYF.

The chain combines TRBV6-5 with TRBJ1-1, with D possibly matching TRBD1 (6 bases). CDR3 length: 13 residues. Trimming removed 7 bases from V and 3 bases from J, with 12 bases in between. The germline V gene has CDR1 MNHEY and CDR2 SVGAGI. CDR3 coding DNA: TGTGCCAGCAAGCAGGGGCGCGACACTGAAGCTTTCTTT. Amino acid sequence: CASKQGRDTEAFF.

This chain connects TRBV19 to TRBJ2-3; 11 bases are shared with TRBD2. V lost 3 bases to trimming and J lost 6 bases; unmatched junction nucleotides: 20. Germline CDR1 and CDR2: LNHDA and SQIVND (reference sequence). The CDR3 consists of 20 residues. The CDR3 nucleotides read TGTGCCAGTAGTATTCGTGGTAGCGGGAGGGCTGAGGGAGAAGTGGATACGCAGTATTTT. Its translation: CASSIRGSGRAEGEVDTQYF.

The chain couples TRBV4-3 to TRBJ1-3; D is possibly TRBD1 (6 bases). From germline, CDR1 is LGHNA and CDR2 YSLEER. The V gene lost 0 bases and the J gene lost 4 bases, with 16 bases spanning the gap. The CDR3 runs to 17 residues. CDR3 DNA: TGCGCCAGCAGCCAAGATGTGGGGGGCGGGTTAGGAAACACCATATATTTT. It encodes CASSQDVGGGLGNTIYF.

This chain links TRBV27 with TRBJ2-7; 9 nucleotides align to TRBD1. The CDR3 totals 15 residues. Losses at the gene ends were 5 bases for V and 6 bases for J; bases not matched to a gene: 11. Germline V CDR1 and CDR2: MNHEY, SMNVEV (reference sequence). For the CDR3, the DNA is TGTGCCAGCAGTCAAGTTAGACAGGGGGGTTTCGAGCAGTACTTC. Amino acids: CASSQVRQGGFEQYF.